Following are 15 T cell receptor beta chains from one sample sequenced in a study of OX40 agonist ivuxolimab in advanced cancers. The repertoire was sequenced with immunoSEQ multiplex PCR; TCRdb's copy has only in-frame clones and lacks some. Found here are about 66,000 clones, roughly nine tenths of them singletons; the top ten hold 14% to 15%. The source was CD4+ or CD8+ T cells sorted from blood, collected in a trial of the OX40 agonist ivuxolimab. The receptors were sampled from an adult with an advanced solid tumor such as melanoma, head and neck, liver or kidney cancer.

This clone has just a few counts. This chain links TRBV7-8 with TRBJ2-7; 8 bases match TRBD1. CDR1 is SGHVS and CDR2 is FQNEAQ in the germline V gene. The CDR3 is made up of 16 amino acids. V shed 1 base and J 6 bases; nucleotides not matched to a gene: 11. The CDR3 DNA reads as TGTGCCAGCAGCTTAGGGGTAAACAGGGGGTATGGCGAGCAGTACTTC. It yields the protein CASSLGVNRGYGEQYF. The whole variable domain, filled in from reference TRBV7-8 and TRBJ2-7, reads GAGVSQSPRYKVAKRGQDVALRCDPISGHVSLFWYQQALGQGPEFLTYFQNEAQLDKSGLPSDRFFAERPEGSVSTLKIQRTQQEDSAVYLCASSLGVNRGYGEQYFGPGTRLTVT.

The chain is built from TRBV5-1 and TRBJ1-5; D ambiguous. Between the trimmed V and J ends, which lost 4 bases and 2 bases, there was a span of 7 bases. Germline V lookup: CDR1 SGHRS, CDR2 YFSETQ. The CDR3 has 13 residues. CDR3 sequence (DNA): TGCGCCAGCAGCCCCGGGGGCAATCAGCCCCAGCATTTT. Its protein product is CASSPGGNQPQHF.

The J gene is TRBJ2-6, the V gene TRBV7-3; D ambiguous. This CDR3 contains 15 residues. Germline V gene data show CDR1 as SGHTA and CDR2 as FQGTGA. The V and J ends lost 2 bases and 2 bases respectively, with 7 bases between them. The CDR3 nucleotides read TGTGCCAGCAGCTTAGTGACGGCTGGGGCCAACGTCCTGACTTTC. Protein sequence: CASSLVTAGANVLTF.

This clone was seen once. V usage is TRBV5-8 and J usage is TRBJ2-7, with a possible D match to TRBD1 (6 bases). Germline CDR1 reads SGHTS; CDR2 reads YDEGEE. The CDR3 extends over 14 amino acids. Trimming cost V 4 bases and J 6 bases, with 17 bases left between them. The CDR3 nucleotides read TGTGCCAGCAGCCCCCTGACAGGATCGGGCGAGCAGTACTTC. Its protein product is CASSPLTGSGEQYF.

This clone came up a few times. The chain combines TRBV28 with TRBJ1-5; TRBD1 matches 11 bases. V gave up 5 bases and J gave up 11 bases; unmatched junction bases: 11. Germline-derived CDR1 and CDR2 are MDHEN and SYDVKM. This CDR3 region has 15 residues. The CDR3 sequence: CASSPGGQGGSAQHF. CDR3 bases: TGTGCCAGCAGTCCAGGGGGACAGGGGGGCTCGGCCCAGCATTTT.

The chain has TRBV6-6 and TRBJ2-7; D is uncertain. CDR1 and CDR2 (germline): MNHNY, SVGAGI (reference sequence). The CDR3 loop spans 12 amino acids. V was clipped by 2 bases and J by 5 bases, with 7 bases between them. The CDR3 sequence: CASSYGVNEQYF. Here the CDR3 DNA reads TGTGCCAGCAGTTACGGAGTTAACGAGCAGTACTTC.

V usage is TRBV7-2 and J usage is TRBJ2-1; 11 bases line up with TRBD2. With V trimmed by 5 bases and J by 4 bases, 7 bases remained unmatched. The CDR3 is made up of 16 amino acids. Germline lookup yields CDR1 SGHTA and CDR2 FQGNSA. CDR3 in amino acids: CASSTGTSGDYNEQFF. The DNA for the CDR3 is TGTGCCAGCAGCACCGGGACTAGCGGTGATTACAATGAGCAGTTCTTC.

The CDR3 loop is CASSLGLRTGDYEQYF. CDR3 in DNA: TGTGCCAGCAGCTTGGGGTTGAGGACGGGAGACTACGAGCAGTACTTC. The chain is built from TRBV5-6 and TRBJ2-7; a possible D gene is TRBD2 (6 bases). This CDR3 is built from 16 residues. Germline assignment: CDR1 SGHDT and CDR2 YYEEEE. The V end lost 0 bases, the J end lost 3 bases, and 16 bases lay between the germline ends.

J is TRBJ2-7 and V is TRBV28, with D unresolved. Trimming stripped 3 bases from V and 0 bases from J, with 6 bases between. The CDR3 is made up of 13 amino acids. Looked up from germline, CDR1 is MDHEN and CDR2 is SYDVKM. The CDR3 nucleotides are TGTGCCAGCAGTTTCTCCTACTCCTACGAGCAGTACTTC. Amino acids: CASSFSYSYEQYF.

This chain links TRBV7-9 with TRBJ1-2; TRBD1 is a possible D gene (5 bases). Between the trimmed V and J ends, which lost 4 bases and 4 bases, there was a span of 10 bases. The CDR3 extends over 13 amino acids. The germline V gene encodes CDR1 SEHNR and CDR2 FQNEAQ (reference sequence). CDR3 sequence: CASSWGRGYGYTF. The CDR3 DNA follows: TGTGCCAGCAGCTGGGGGAGGGGCTATGGCTACACCTTC.

CDR3 loop: CASSSGGTRSYNEQFF. The CDR3 coding sequence is TGTGCCAGCAGCTCCGGCGGGACTCGCTCCTACAATGAGCAGTTCTTC. The V call is TRBV5-4, the J call TRBJ2-1; D is possibly TRBD2 (6 bases). The CDR3 spans 16 residues. Trimming removed 3 bases at V and 0 bases at J, with 13 bases between. Per the germline V gene, CDR1 is SGHNT and CDR2 is YYREEE (reference sequence).

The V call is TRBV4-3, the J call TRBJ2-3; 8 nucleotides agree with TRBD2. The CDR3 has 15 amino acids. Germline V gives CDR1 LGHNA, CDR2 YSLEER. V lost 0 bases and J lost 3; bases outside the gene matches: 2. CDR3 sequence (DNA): TGCGCCAGCAGCCAAGACGGCGGGAGGACAGATACGCAGTATTTT. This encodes CASSQDGGRTDTQYF.

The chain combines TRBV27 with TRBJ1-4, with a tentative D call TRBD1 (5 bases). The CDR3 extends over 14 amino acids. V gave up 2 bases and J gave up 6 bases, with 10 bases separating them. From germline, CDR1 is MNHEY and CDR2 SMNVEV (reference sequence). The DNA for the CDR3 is TGTGCCAGCAGTTTAGGGACGAGCGATGAAAAACTGTTTTTT. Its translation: CASSLGTSDEKLFF.

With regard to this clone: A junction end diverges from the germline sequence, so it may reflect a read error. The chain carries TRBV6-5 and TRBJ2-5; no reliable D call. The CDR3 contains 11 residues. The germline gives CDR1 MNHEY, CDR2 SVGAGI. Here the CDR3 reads CASSYQETQYF. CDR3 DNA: TGTGCCAGCAGTTACCAGGAGACCCAGTACTTC.

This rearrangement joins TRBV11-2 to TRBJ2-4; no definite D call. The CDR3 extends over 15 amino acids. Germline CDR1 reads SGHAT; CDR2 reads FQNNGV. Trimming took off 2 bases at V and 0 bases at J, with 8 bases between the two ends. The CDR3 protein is CASSLFSRAKNIQYF. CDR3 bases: TGTGCCAGCAGCTTATTTAGCAGAGCCAAAAACATTCAGTACTTC.